The TCR beta chain described here comes from a study of T cells after posttransplantation cyclophosphamide. Note on this clone: Its antigen is currently unknown.

Treatment was busulfan-fludarabine conditioning, a marrow graft, and cyclophosphamide on days +3 and +4. The CDR3 consists of 14 residues. Germline V gene lookup returns CDR1 MNHEY and CDR2 SVGAGI. The V segment lost 4 bases and the J segment 5 bases; nucleotides outside the gene matches: 4. Repertoires were generated with immunoSEQ multiplex PCR, while TCRdb's copy carries only in-frame clones and drops some. This sample has thousands of clones, with about 80% found just once. Findings of the study overall: Skin or GI-infiltrating T cells shared few TRB sequences with blood. Later post-transplant blood repertoires were often dominated by donor CD8+ memory clones. Recipient CMV seropositivity and CMV reactivation strongly tracked TRB clonality.

This rearrangement joins TRBV6-5 to TRBJ1-1; TRBD1 aligns across 10 bases. This specimen consisted of PBMCs, obtained after allogeneic stem cell transplant with posttransplant cyclophosphamide. This receptor was taken from a male patient between 60 and 69 years old who received an allogeneic stem cell transplant from an unrelated donor, was CMV-positive, and had no GVHD. The graft donor may have given rise to some T cells. In DNA form, the CDR3 reads TGTGCCAGCAGTTTGACAGGGGGCCCTACTGAAGCTTTCTTT. Translation gives CASSLTGGPTEAFF.